This TCR beta chain was observed in a study of OX40 agonist ivuxolimab in advanced cancers. Study-wide background: Ivuxolimab is an agonistic anti-OX40 (CD134) antibody, and patients were treated with it.

This clone was recorded many times. Its antigen is currently unknown. Whole-study findings and limits: The average count of expanded clones was higher among CD8+ T cells than among CD4+.

Only in-frame clones appear in the TCRdb table, and some are missing; sequencing was by immunoSEQ multiplex PCR. The profile shows more than 65,000 clones, about 92% of them singletons. Trimming at V came to 4 bases and at J to 5 bases, leaving 10 bases not matched to a gene. This CDR3 has 15 amino acids. Germline V CDR1 and CDR2: LNHDA, SQIVND (reference sequence). This sequence joins TRBV19 and TRBJ2-7; TRBD1 matches at 8 bases. The source is an adult with an advanced solid tumor such as melanoma, head and neck, liver or kidney cancer. This sample comprised CD4+ or CD8+ T cells sorted from blood, obtained in a trial of the OX40 agonist ivuxolimab. The CDR3 region is CASSTSGQGRNEQYF. CDR3 nucleotide sequence: TGTGCCAGTAGTACCTCAGGACAGGGAAGGAACGAGCAGTACTTC.